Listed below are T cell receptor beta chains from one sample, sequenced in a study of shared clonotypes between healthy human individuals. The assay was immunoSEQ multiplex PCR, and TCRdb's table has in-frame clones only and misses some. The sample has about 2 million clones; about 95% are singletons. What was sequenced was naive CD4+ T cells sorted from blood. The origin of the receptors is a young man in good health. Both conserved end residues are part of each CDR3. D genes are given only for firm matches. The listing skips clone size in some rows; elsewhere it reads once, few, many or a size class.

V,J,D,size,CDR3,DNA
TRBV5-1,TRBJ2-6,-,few,CASSLDRAGANVLTF,TGCGCCAGCAGCTTGGACAGGGCTGGGGCCAACGTCCTGACTTTC
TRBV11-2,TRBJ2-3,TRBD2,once,CASSHRTSGGALDTQYF,TGTGCCAGCAGCCACCGGACTAGCGGGGGGGCCTTGGATACGCAGTATTTT
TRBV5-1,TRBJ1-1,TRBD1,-,CASSPTGLNTEAFF,TGCGCCAGCAGCCCGACAGGGTTGAACACTGAAGCTTTCTTT
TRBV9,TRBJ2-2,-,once,CASSVVGGMEAGELFF,TGTGCCAGCAGCGTAGTGGGGGGAATGGAAGCCGGGGAGCTGTTTTTT
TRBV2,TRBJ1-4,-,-,CATEEYQGGWHEKLFF,TGTGCCACCGAAGAATATCAGGGCGGTTGGCATGAAAAACTGTTTTTT
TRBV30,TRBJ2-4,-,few,CAWSGGAKNIQYF,TGTGCCTGGAGTGGGGGGGCCAAAAACATTCAGTACTTC
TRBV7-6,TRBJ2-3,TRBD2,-,CASSFTSGGDTQYF,TGTGCCAGCAGCTTTACTAGCGGGGGAGATACGCAGTATTTT
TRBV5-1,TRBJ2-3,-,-,CASSSRGTSTDTQYF,TGCGCCAGCAGCTCCCGGGGGACTAGCACAGATACGCAGTATTTT
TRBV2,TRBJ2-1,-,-,CASSALGGSGEQFF,TGTGCCAGCAGTGCCCTGGGGGGTTCTGGTGAGCAGTTCTTC
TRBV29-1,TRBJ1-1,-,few,CSVEDPLTEAFF,TGCAGCGTTGAAGATCCCCTTACTGAAGCTTTCTTT
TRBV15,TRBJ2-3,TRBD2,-,CATSRKQTGTSGRRDTQYF,TGTGCCACCAGCAGAAAACAGACCGGGACTAGCGGGAGGAGAGATACGCAGTATTTT
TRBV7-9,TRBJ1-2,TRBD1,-,CASSLGTGGSYGYTF,TGTGCCAGCAGCTTAGGGACAGGGGGTAGCTATGGCTACACCTTC
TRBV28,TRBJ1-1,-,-,CASERAGGLEAFF,TGTGCCAGCGAGAGAGCCGGGGGTTTGGAAGCTTTCTTT
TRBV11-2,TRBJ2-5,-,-,CASSLGGYQETQYF,TGTGCCAGCAGCTTAGGGGGGTACCAAGAGACCCAGTACTTC
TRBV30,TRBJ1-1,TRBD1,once,CAWDRARSEAFF,TGTGCCTGGGACAGGGCCCGCTCTGAAGCTTTCTTT
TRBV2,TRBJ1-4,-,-,CASSHRGAVDEKLFF,TGTGCCAGCAGTCATCGGGGGGCAGTGGATGAAAAACTGTTTTTT
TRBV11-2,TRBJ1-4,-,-,CASSLDGRPNEKLFF,TGTGCCAGCAGCCTCGACGGACGGCCTAATGAAAAACTGTTTTTT
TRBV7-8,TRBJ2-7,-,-,CASSLARSRDSYEQYF,TGTGCCAGCAGCTTAGCAAGGTCCAGGGACTCCTACGAGCAGTACTTC
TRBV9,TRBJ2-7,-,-,CASSVDPTAYEQYF,TGTGCCAGCAGCGTAGACCCCACAGCCTACGAGCAGTACTTC
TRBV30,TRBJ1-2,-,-,CAWSVQGNGYTF,TGTGCCTGGAGTGTACAAGGGAATGGCTACACCTTC
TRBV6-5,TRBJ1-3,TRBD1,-,CASRPGGLGNTIYF,TGTGCCAGCAGACCAGGGGGTCTGGGAAACACCATATATTTT
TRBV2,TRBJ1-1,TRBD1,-,CASSEGTGDREAFF,TGTGCCAGCAGTGAAGGGACAGGGGATCGGGAAGCTTTCTTT
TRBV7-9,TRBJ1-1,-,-,CASSELQNPDTEAFF,TGTGCCAGCAGCGAACTCCAGAACCCGGACACTGAAGCTTTCTTT
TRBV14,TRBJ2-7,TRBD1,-,CASSHAGTGKYEQYF,TGTGCCAGCAGCCACGCCGGGACAGGGAAGTACGAGCAGTACTTC
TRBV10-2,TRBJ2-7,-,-,CASSESGAGVLPYEQYF,TGCGCCAGCAGTGAGTCTGGAGCGGGTGTTCTCCCCTACGAGCAGTACTTC
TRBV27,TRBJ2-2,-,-,CASSLAGYPGELFF,TGTGCCAGCAGTTTAGCGGGGTACCCCGGGGAGCTGTTTTTT
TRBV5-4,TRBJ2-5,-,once,CASTLMGREETQYF,TGTGCCAGCACTTTGATGGGGCGCGAAGAGACCCAGTACTTC
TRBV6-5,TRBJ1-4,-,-,CASSFLQGGNEKLFF,TGTGCCAGCAGTTTTCTACAGGGAGGGAATGAAAAACTGTTTTTT
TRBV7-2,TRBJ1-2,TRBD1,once,CASSLASVTGDHGYTF,TGTGCCAGCAGCTTAGCCTCCGTGACAGGGGATCACGGCTACACCTTC
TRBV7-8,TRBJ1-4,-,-,CASSPTGSSNEKLFF,TGTGCCAGCAGCCCAACAGGGTCATCGAATGAAAAACTGTTTTTT
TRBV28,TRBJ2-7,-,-,CASSPGDEQYF,TGTGCCAGCAGTCCCGGTGACGAGCAGTACTTC
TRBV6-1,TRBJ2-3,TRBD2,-,CASSEVLAGGADTQYF,TGTGCCAGCAGTGAAGTTCTAGCGGGGGGAGCGGATACGCAGTATTTT
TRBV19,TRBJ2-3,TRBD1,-,CASSPGGAADTQYF,TGTGCCAGTAGTCCAGGGGGCGCGGCAGATACGCAGTATTTT
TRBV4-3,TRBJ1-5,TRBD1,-,CASSQDSRGNQPQHF,TGCGCCAGCAGCCAAGATTCCAGGGGGAATCAGCCCCAGCATTTT
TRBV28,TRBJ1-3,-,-,CASEKSSGNTIYF,TGTGCCAGCGAAAAGAGCTCTGGAAACACCATATATTTT
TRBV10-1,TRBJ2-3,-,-,CASSTQEIPRVPDTQYF,TGCGCCAGCAGTACTCAGGAGATACCGAGGGTTCCAGATACGCAGTATTTT
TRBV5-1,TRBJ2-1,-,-,CASSLNRLGNTEQFF,TGCGCCAGCAGCTTGAACCGGTTAGGAAACACTGAGCAGTTCTTC
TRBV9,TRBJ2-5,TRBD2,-,CASSVFRTSLPETQYF,TGTGCCAGCAGCGTATTCCGGACTAGCCTTCCAGAGACCCAGTACTTC
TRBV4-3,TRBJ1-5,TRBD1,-,CASSQDLTGDQPQHF,TGCGCCAGCAGCCAAGATCTGACAGGGGATCAGCCCCAGCATTTT
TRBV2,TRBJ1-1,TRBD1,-,CASGDRVNTEAFF,TGTGCCAGTGGGGACAGGGTGAACACTGAAGCTTTCTTT
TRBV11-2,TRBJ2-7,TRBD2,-,CASRTSDWGRAASEQYF,TGTGCCAGCAGGACCTCCGACTGGGGGAGGGCCGCATCTGAGCAGTACTTC
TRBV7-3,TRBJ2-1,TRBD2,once,CASSFGTTDEQFF,TGTGCCAGCAGCTTTGGGACTACCGATGAGCAGTTCTTC